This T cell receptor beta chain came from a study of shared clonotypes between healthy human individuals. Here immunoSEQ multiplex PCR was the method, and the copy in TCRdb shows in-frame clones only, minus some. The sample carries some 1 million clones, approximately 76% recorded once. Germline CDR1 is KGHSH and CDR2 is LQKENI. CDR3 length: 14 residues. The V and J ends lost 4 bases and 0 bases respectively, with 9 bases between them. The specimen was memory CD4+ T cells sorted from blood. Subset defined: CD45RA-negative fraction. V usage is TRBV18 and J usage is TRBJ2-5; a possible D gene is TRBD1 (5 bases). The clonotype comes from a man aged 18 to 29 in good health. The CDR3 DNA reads TGTGCCAGCTCACTCCGACAGAACCAAGAGACCCAGTACTTC. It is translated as CASSLRQNQETQYF.